Included here is one T cell receptor (beta chain) sequence, with context. This record belongs to a study of blood T cell repertoires in COVID-19. Background on the study: T cells, B-cell-depleted T cells, or PBMCs provided the cDNA or gDNA that served as material.

As handled by the study authors: Reference gene primer amplification yielded estimated nucleated cell counts. Some clones are missing from TCRdb's copy, which holds only in-frame ones; the method was immunoSEQ multiplex PCR. For V, J and clone size, that table is used; D and trimming come from the DNA. The sample carries roughly 200,000 clones, roughly 94% recorded once. J gave up 3 bases and V 2 bases, and 2 bases lay outside the gene matches. CDR1 is LNHDA and CDR2 is SQIVND in the germline V gene (reference sequence). The CDR3 is 14 amino acids. V is TRBV19 and J is TRBJ1-1, with 8 nucleotides matching TRBD1. Sequenced input: peripheral blood. This clonotype was sampled from a young man with COVID-19, enrolled during active disease. CDR3 nucleotide sequence: TGTGCCAGTAGTATAAGCAGGGGGCACACTGAAGCTTTCTTT. Translated, it gives CASSISRGHTEAFF.